The next 10 T cell receptor beta chains were all read from a single sample in a study of shared clonotypes between healthy human individuals. Clones were read by immunoSEQ multiplex PCR, and TCRdb kept only the in-frame ones, dropping some. Of about 600,000 clones listed, 97% were seen once; the top ten hold 0.057%. The sample comprised naive CD4+ T cells sorted from blood. Subset of the sample: CD45RA+ positively selected. The receptor source for this set is a woman in her thirties in good health.

The CDR3 DNA reads as TGTGCCAGTAGTATCACAATCGACTATGGCTACACCTTC. This translates into CASSITIDYGYTF. This chain connects TRBV19 to TRBJ1-2; D gene ambiguous. Germline CDR1 reads LNHDA; CDR2 reads SQIVND (reference sequence). The V and J ends lost 3 bases and 3 bases respectively, with 8 bases between them. The CDR3 spans 13 residues.

This chain connects TRBV29-1 to TRBJ2-5, with D perhaps matching TRBD2 (5 bases). The CDR3 length is 12 residues. Trimming took 4 bases from V and 3 from J, leaving 9 bases between them. Germline V gene data show CDR1 as SQVTM and CDR2 as ANQGSEA. CDR3 region: CSVGRRKETQYF. In nucleotides, the CDR3 is TGCAGCGTTGGGAGGAGAAAAGAGACCCAGTACTTC.

The chain couples TRBV10-3 to TRBJ2-5; D not certain. Germline values: CDR1 ENHRY, CDR2 SYGVKD. This CDR3 has 14 residues. The germline V and J ends were trimmed by 4 bases and 5 bases, with 14 bases remaining between them. The CDR3 DNA follows: TGTGCCATCAGTGCTAGGTTGGCTTTGGAGACCCAGTACTTC. It specifies CAISARLALETQYF.

This chain links TRBV29-1 with TRBJ2-3; no definite D call. V lost 7 bases, J lost 3 bases, and 14 bases lay in between. This CDR3 is built from 13 residues. In germline, CDR1 is SQVTM, CDR2 ANQGSEA. The DNA for the CDR3 is TGCAGCGCTGAGATATCGTGGACAGATACGCAGTATTTT. Translating it yields CSAEISWTDTQYF.

This chain connects TRBV7-8 to TRBJ2-1, with 7 bases fitting TRBD2. The CDR3 consists of 16 residues. Germline V lookup: CDR1 SGHVS, CDR2 FQNEAQ. V was clipped by 4 bases and J by 7 bases; unmatched bases: 13. CDR3 region: CASSWRLDGLGNEQFF. CDR3 coding DNA: TGTGCCAGCAGCTGGAGGCTTGATGGACTAGGTAATGAGCAGTTCTTC.

The chain carries TRBV5-1 and TRBJ1-3, with 7 bases fitting TRBD1. V was pared by 3 bases and J by 9 bases, with 6 bases of the junction left unmatched. The length of the CDR3 is 13 residues. CDR1 and CDR2 from the germline V gene are SGHRS and YFSETQ. The CDR3 DNA is TGCGCCAGCAGCTCCGAGCCAGGGGGCACCATATATTTT. Amino acids: CASSSEPGGTIYF.

The rearrangement uses TRBV28 and TRBJ2-3, with 8 nucleotides matching TRBD1. The V gene's germline CDR1 is MDHEN and CDR2 SYDVKM. V dropped 7 bases and J dropped 2; count of bases not matched to a gene: 11. CDR3 size: 16 residues. DNA for the CDR3: TGTGCCAGCACCATAGGCGGGACAGGTCCCACAGATACGCAGTATTTT. Translation: CASTIGGTGPTDTQYF.

The chain links TRBV27 to TRBJ2-7; tentative D call: TRBD1 (6 bases). The V end lost 5 bases, the J end lost 0 bases, and 11 bases lay between the germline ends. Germline-derived CDR1 and CDR2 are MNHEY and SMNVEV (reference sequence). There are 14 residues in the CDR3. The CDR3 spells CASSPRTVSYEQYF. DNA of the CDR3: TGTGCCAGCAGTCCCCGGACAGTCTCCTACGAGCAGTACTTC.

The sample holds one count of this clone. The chain couples TRBV7-9 to TRBJ1-2; D is possibly TRBD1 (5 bases). The CDR3 sequence is 14 residues long. The germline gives CDR1 SEHNR, CDR2 FQNEAQ (reference sequence). V was pared by 8 bases and J by 8 bases, with 21 bases between. The CDR3: CASPRTLSRGGYTF. CDR3 bases: TGTGCCAGCCCCAGGACACTTAGCCGAGGGGGCTACACCTTC. Full variable domain (missing parts from reference TRBV7-9 and TRBJ1-2): DTGVSQNPRHKITKRGQNVTFRCDPISEHNRLYWYRQTLGQGPEFLTYFQNEAQLEKSRLLSDRFSAERPKGSFSTLEIQRTEQGDSAMYLCASPRTLSRGGYTFGSGTRLTVV.

The chain combines TRBV7-8 with TRBJ1-1; 7 nucleotides match TRBD1. The CDR3 length is 13 residues. Unmatched junction bases numbered 1, after V lost 4 bases and J lost 2 bases. Germline-derived CDR1 and CDR2 are SGHVS and FQNEAQ. CDR3 region: CASSYRGNTEAFF. CDR3 nucleotide sequence: TGTGCCAGCAGCTACAGGGGTAACACTGAAGCTTTCTTT.